This T cell receptor beta chain appears in the sequencing data of a study of OX40 agonist ivuxolimab in advanced cancers. Here immunoSEQ multiplex PCR was the method, and the copy in TCRdb shows in-frame clones only, minus some. The sample lists 20,000 to 25,000 clones; around 83% were seen once. The sequencing used CD4+ or CD8+ T cells sorted from blood, collected in a trial of the OX40 agonist ivuxolimab. The clonotype was recovered from an adult with an advanced solid tumor such as melanoma, head and neck, liver or kidney cancer.

The CDR3 bases are TGTGCCAGCAGCACAGGGGCCTATGGCTACACCTTC. Protein sequence: CASSTGAYGYTF. The chain joins TRBV6-5 to TRBJ1-2, with 7 bases lining up with TRBD1. Trimming removed 6 bases from V and 4 bases from J; junction bases left unmatched: 2. The CDR3 extends over 12 amino acids. Germline CDR1 and CDR2: MNHEY and SVGAGI.